The 17 T cell receptor beta chains presented below share a single source sample, sequenced in a study of shared clonotypes between healthy human individuals. The naive CD8 fraction comprised CD45RO-negative cells positively selected for CCR7 and excluded terminally differentiated effector memory CD45RA+ cells. Data came from immunoSEQ multiplex PCR; TCRdb stores just in-frame clones and leaves some out. The profile shows around 1.9 million clones, about 94% of them singletons. Specimen: naive CD8+ T cells from PBMCs. These receptors all stem from a young man in good health. Some clones in this sample may be carry-over from other donors' samples.

The chain links TRBV4-2 to TRBJ2-3, with 7 bases that match TRBD1. V shed 4 bases, J shed 0 bases, and the junction held 10 bases outside the gene matches. This CDR3 comprises 17 residues. Per the germline V gene, CDR1 is LGHNA and CDR2 is YNFKEQ. This CDR3 reads CASSLEQGITSTDTQYF. The DNA for the CDR3 is TGTGCCAGCAGCCTTGAACAGGGGATAACTAGCACAGATACGCAGTATTTT.

The genes are TRBV7-9 and TRBJ1-2; 9 nucleotides agree with TRBD1. CDR3 length: 15 residues. Germline V gene lookup returns CDR1 SEHNR and CDR2 FQNEAQ (reference sequence). The ends lost 1 base at V and 7 bases at J; junction bases unmatched: 7. In nucleotides, the CDR3 is TGTGCCAGCAGCTTAGTCGGTACAGGGGGCGGTGGCTACACCTTC. It is translated as CASSLVGTGGGGYTF. The full variable domain, rest sourced from reference TRBV7-9 and TRBJ1-2, is DTGVSQNPRHKITKRGQNVTFRCDPISEHNRLYWYRQTLGQGPEFLTYFQNEAQLEKSRLLSDRFSAERPKGSFSTLEIQRTEQGDSAMYLCASSLVGTGGGGYTFGSGTRLTVV.

The gene calls are TRBV5-8 and TRBJ1-5; D perhaps matches TRBD1 (5 bases). V lost 0 bases to trimming and J lost 2 bases, with 6 bases between them. The germline CDR1 and CDR2 sequences are SGHTS and YDEGEE. The CDR3 spans 14 residues. In nucleotides, the CDR3 is TGTGCCAGCAGCTTGGTAGGGGGCAATCAGCCCCAGCATTTT. Translated, it gives CASSLVGGNQPQHF.

The genes are TRBV2 and TRBJ2-2; D is perhaps TRBD2 (6 bases). This CDR3 spans 14 amino acids. Between the trimmed V and J ends, which lost 0 bases and 6 bases, there was a span of 8 bases. Germline V gene lookup returns CDR1 SNHLY and CDR2 FYNNEI. CDR3 sequence: CASSEAAGSGELFF. The CDR3 nucleotides are TGTGCCAGCAGTGAAGCGGCGGGATCCGGGGAGCTGTTTTTT.

This chain connects TRBV28 to TRBJ2-3, with 12 positions matching TRBD2. The junction had 9 bases not matched to a gene; V was cut back by 2 bases and J by 6 bases. The CDR3 loop spans 17 amino acids. CDR1 and CDR2 (germline): MDHEN, SYDVKM. The chain's CDR3 is CASSLLTSGRQGDTQYF. The CDR3 region has the DNA TGTGCCAGCAGTTTACTCACTAGCGGGAGGCAGGGTGATACGCAGTATTTT.

This clone has only one observation. V is TRBV29-1 and J is TRBJ1-2, with TRBD1 as a possible D gene (6 bases). CDR1 is SQVTM, CDR2 ANQGSEA, per germline. The CDR3 loop spans 12 amino acids. Trimming took off 4 bases at V and 6 bases at J, with 12 bases between the two ends. In DNA form, the CDR3 reads TGCAGCGTTGCCGGACAGCCACATGGCTACACCTTC. Protein: CSVAGQPHGYTF.

CDR3 DNA: TGTGCCAGCAGTGGGACAGGGTGGAAGGGCTACACCTTC. Translating it yields CASSGTGWKGYTF. The gene calls are TRBV6-5 and TRBJ1-2; 9 bases line up with TRBD1. The CDR3 extends over 13 amino acids. V trimming: 5 bases; J trimming: 8 bases; junction bases outside the gene matches: 6. Germline CDR1 and CDR2: MNHEY and SVGAGI.

The CDR3 DNA reads TGTGCCAGCAGCTTGTGGAGACAGGGGCCCTACGAGCAGTACTTC. It codes for CASSLWRQGPYEQYF. The chain carries TRBV5-5 and TRBJ2-7, with 8 bases aligning to TRBD1. The CDR3 consists of 15 residues. The J segment lost 2 bases and the V segment lost 1 base, leaving 5 bases of the junction unmatched. Germline CDR1 reads SGHKS; CDR2 reads YYEKEE (reference sequence).

The chain employs TRBV7-9 and TRBJ1-4, with D tentatively TRBD1 (5 bases). Trimming took off 1 base at V and 6 bases at J, with 9 bases between the two ends. The CDR3 sequence is 14 residues long. The germline gives CDR1 SEHNR, CDR2 FQNEAQ (reference sequence). The CDR3 here is CASSLEGFYEKLFF. Here the CDR3 DNA reads TGTGCCAGCAGCTTAGAGGGGTTTTATGAAAAACTGTTTTTT.

CDR3 sequence: CASRNPRSYEQYF. The DNA of the CDR3 is TGTGCCAGCAGGAACCCTCGGAGCTACGAGCAGTACTTC. V gene TRBV2 combines with J gene TRBJ2-7; D gene uncertain. In germline, CDR1 is SNHLY, CDR2 FYNNEI. The CDR3 extends over 13 amino acids. V lost 6 bases and J lost 3, with 12 bases in between.

This sequence joins TRBV9 and TRBJ2-7; 7 bases are shared with TRBD2. With 0 bases clipped from V and 2 bases from J, the junction kept 5 bases outside the gene matches. CDR3 size: 15 residues. In germline, CDR1 is SGDLS, CDR2 YYNGEE. CDR3 nucleotides: TGTGCCAGCAGCGTAGCAGCGGGACCTGCCTACGAGCAGTACTTC. Translation gives CASSVAAGPAYEQYF.

The chain employs TRBV19 and TRBJ2-7; D is unclear. Germline V gene data show CDR1 as LNHDA and CDR2 as SQIVND (reference sequence). The V gene lost 5 bases and the J gene lost 2 bases, with 16 bases spanning the gap. This CDR3 comprises 15 residues. This CDR3 reads CASSPFRTRTYEQYF. In DNA form, the CDR3 reads TGTGCCAGTAGTCCGTTTCGGACCCGAACCTACGAGCAGTACTTC.

This rearrangement joins TRBV5-5 to TRBJ2-3, with 9 positions matching TRBD1. The CDR3 is made up of 16 amino acids. The V gene's germline CDR1 is SGHKS and CDR2 YYEKEE (reference sequence). Trimming removed 4 bases from V and 0 bases from J; junction bases left unmatched: 6. This CDR3 is CASSLTQGASTDTQYF. The CDR3 nucleotides are TGTGCCAGCAGCCTTACACAGGGGGCTAGCACAGATACGCAGTATTTT.

The rearrangement links TRBV5-1 to TRBJ2-1, with a tentative D call TRBD2 (5 bases). Germline CDR1 is SGHRS and CDR2 is YFSETQ. This CDR3 spans 16 amino acids. The V gene lost 4 bases and the J gene lost 0 bases, with 14 bases spanning the gap. CDR3 protein: CASSLLQRNSYNEQFF. The DNA of the CDR3 is TGCGCCAGCAGCCTGCTGCAGCGGAACTCCTACAATGAGCAGTTCTTC.

V usage is TRBV29-1 and J usage is TRBJ2-3; TRBD2 might be the D (6 bases). CDR3 length: 14 amino acids. V lost 5 bases and J lost 5, with 17 bases in between. Germline V CDR1 and CDR2: SQVTM, ANQGSEA. The CDR3 region has the DNA TGCAGCGTTTTCGGAGGGACCCGCGGAGATACGCAGTATTTT. It codes for CSVFGGTRGDTQYF.

The chain links TRBV27 to TRBJ2-7, with TRBD2 matching over 8 bases. Germline CDR1 reads MNHEY; CDR2 reads SMNVEV (reference sequence). After removal of 7 bases from V and 3 bases from J, the junction contained 8 bases not matched to a gene. This CDR3 contains 14 residues. CDR3 coding DNA: TGTGCCAGCACCGTCCGGGAGGGCCTCTACGAGCAGTACTTC. The encoded protein is CASTVREGLYEQYF.

This clone was seen once. V usage is TRBV19 and J usage is TRBJ2-4; TRBD1 or TRBD2 may be the D gene (6 bases each). This CDR3 region has 16 residues. V was shortened by 5 bases and J by 4 bases, with 18 bases between the two germline ends. Germline V gene data show CDR1 as LNHDA and CDR2 as SQIVND (reference sequence). CDR3 amino acids: CASSLGGQGTKNIQYF. Here the CDR3 DNA reads TGTGCCAGTAGTTTAGGGGGACAAGGGACTAAAAACATTCAGTACTTC.